Relative to its sample, the clone carrying this T cell receptor beta chain is medium-sized. The antigen is undetermined. Naive CD4+ T cells were purified with Tregs depleted by CD25. TRBV12-4/TRBJ1-2 clonotypes were amplified with adaptor-ligated barcode primers. TCRdb analysed the multiplex PCR reads with MiXCR anew, one entry per CDR3 protein. This table has 700 to 950 distinct CDR3 sequences, roughly 8.1% appearing once. CDR3 length: 13 amino acids. V was clipped by 5 bases and J by 5 bases, with 12 bases between them. General observations from the study: Tumor-infiltrating Treg TCR alpha and beta sequences overlapped most with tumor naive CD4+ T cells, then blood naive.

Sequencing was done on a sample of naive CD4+ T cells sorted from blood. The subset was: naive CD4+ T cells, CD4+CD45RA+CD25-. The sequence was collected from a female donor with breast cancer. The chain carries TRBV12-3 or TRBV12-4 and TRBJ1-2; D remains unclear. As DNA, the CDR3 is TGTGCCAGCAGTCTCCCCGGCGGATATGGCTACACCTTC. Protein sequence: CASSLPGGYGYTF.